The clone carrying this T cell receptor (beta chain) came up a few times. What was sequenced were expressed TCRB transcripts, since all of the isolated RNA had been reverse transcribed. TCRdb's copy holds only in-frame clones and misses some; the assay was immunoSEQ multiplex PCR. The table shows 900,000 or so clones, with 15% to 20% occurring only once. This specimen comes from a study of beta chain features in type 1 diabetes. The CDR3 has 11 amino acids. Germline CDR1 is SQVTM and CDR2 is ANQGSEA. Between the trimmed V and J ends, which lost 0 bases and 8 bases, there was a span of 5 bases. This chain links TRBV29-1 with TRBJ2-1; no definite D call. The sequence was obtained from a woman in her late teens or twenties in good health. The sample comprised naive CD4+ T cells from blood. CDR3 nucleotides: TGCAGCGTTGAAGATTTCCATGAGCAGTTCTTC. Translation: CSVEDFHEQFF.